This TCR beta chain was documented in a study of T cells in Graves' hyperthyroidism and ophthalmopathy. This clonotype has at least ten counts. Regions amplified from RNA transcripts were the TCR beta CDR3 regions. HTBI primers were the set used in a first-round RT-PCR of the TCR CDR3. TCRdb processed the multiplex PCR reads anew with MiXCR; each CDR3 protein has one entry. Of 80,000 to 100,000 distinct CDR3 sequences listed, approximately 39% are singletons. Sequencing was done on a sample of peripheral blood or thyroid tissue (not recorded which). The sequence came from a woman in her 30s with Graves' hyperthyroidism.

DNA of the CDR3: TGTGCCACCAGCTTCGACAGACCCACCGGGGAGCTGTTTTTT. The encoded protein is CATSFDRPTGELFF. The chain links TRBV24-1 to TRBJ2-2; the D gene is possibly TRBD1 (5 bases). V shed 7 bases and J shed 4 bases, with 12 bases lying between them. Germline CDR1 and CDR2: KGHDR and SFDVKD. The CDR3 consists of 14 residues.